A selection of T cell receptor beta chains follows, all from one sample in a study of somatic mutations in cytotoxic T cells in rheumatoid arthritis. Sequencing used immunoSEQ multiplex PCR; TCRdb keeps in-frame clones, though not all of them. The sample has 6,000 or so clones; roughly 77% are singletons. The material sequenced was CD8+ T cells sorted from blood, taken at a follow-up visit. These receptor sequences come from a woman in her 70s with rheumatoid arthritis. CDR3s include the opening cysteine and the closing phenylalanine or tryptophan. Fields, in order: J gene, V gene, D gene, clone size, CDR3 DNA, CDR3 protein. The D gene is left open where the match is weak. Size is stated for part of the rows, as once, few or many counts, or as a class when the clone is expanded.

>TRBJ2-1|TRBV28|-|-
TGTGCCAGCAGCGGACCGGGCGGTCAGAATGAGCAGTTCTTC
CASSGPGGQNEQFF
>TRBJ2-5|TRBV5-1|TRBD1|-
TGCGCCAGCAGCACCGGACAGGGGGCAGGGGAGACCCAGTACTTC
CASSTGQGAGETQYF
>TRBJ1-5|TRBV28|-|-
TGTGCCAGCAGTCCCGACGAACCCAATAGCAATCAGCCCCAGCATTTT
CASSPDEPNSNQPQHF
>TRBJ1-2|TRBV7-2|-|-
TGTGCCAGCAGCTACGACAGCCTGACAGGCCGATATGGCTACACCTTC
CASSYDSLTGRYGYTF
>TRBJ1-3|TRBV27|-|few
TGTGCCAGCAGTTCGGGGATCGGAAACACCATATATTTT
CASSSGIGNTIYF
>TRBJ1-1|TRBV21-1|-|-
TGTGCCAGCAGCAAAGCGGCACGGCGAACGACTGAAGCTTTCTTT
CASSKAARRTTEAFF
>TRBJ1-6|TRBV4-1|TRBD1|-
TGCGCCAGCAGCCCCGGGACAGGGTATTCACCCCTCCACTTT
CASSPGTGYSPLHF
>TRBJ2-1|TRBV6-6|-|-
TGTGCCAGCAGTCGACCTTATAATGAGCAGTTCTTC
CASSRPYNEQFF
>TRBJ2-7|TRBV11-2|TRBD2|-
TGTGCCAGCAGCTTATTCGGGACTAGCGGGAGGCCCAATCCCTACGAGCAGTACTTC
CASSLFGTSGRPNPYEQYF
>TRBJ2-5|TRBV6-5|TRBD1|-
TGTGCCAGCAGCTCGGACAGGGTAATTGAAGAGACCCAGTACTTC
CASSSDRVIEETQYF
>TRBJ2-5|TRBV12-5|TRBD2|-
TGTGCTAGTGGTTTGAGCAGTGCGGGACTACAAGAGACCCAGTACTTC
CASGLSSAGLQETQYF
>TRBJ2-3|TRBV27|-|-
TGTGCCAGCAGTGCGGGCCCCGGGACGGCTAGCACAGATACGCAGTATTTT
CASSAGPGTASTDTQYF
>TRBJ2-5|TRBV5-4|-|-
TGTGCCAGCAGCTTGTCCGGGTCTGGGCGAGAGACCCAGTACTTC
CASSLSGSGRETQYF
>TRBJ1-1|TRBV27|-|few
TGTGCCAGCAGTTTAACTGTGAACACTGAAGCTTTCTTT
CASSLTVNTEAFF
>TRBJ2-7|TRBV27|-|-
TGTGCCAGCAGTTTATCAGATTCAGGTTCCTACGAGCAGTACTTC
CASSLSDSGSYEQYF
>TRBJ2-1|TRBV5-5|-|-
TGTGCCAGCAGCTTGGCGGCAGGGTGGGATGAGCAGTTCTTC
CASSLAAGWDEQFF
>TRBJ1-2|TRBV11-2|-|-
TGTGCCAGCAGCCCCACAAACTATGGCTACACCTTC
CASSPTNYGYTF